The rows below give T cell receptor beta chains drawn from one sample of a study of response to subunit inactivated influenza vaccine. TCRdb fed the RT-PCR reads into MiXCR, producing one record per CDR3 protein. The profile shows hundreds of thousands of distinct CDR3 sequences, around 14% of them singletons. This specimen was PBMCs from blood, taken 11 to 12 days after vaccination. The receptors here all came from a man aged 50 or older who received an inactivated influenza vaccine. CDR3s include the opening cysteine and the closing phenylalanine or tryptophan. The D gene is left open where the match is weak. A clone size is listed for some rows: how often the clone was seen (once, few, many), or a class if it is expanded.

d_gene	abundance	v_gene	j_gene	CDR3aa	CDR3nt
TRBD1	NA	TRBV5-1	TRBJ2-7	CASSVVGQGTYEQYF	TGCGCCAGCAGCGTGGTAGGACAGGGGACCTACGAGCAGTACTTC
NA	NA	TRBV21-1	TRBJ2-7	CASTQRGGRERSYEQYF	TGTGCCAGCACCCAACGGGGGGGACGGGAGAGGTCCTACGAGCAGTACTTC
NA	NA	TRBV12-3/TRBV12-4	TRBJ2-1	CASSLRGGRRNEQFF	TGTGCCAGCAGCCTAAGGGGGGGAAGGAGGAATGAGCAGTTCTTC
NA	many	TRBV7-2	TRBJ2-2	CASSLVARNTGELFF	TGTGCCAGCAGCTTAGTAGCCCGAAACACCGGGGAGCTGTTTTTT
TRBD1	many	TRBV29-1	TRBJ2-1	CSGQRTGSYNEQFF	TGCAGCGGCCAAAGGACAGGCTCCTACAATGAGCAGTTCTTC
NA	few	TRBV28	TRBJ1-2	CASSPRGLYGYTF	TGTGCCAGCAGTCCCCGGGGGCTCTATGGCTACACCTTC
TRBD2	NA	TRBV12-3/TRBV12-4	TRBJ2-1	CASSIAGKGYNEQFF	TGTGCCAGCAGTATAGCGGGGAAGGGCTACAATGAGCAGTTCTTC
NA	NA	TRBV29-1	TRBJ2-7	CSVAVGWDYEQYF	TGCAGCGTTGCGGTTGGATGGGACTACGAGCAGTACTTC
TRBD2	NA	TRBV7-2	TRBJ2-5	CASSFGTSGSGQETQYF	TGTGCCAGCAGCTTTGGGACTAGCGGGAGTGGTCAAGAGACCCAGTACTTC
TRBD1	few	TRBV6-1	TRBJ2-7	CASSVQGRDEQYF	TGTGCCAGCAGTGTACAGGGGAGAGACGAGCAGTACTTC
NA	many	TRBV20-1	TRBJ2-7	CSARDRDTSYEQYF	TGCAGTGCTAGAGATCGGGACACCTCCTACGAGCAGTACTTC
TRBD2	NA	TRBV28	TRBJ2-1	CASSLQLAGGDNEQFF	TGTGCCAGCAGTTTACAACTAGCGGGAGGGGACAATGAGCAGTTCTTC
NA	NA	TRBV12-3/TRBV12-4	TRBJ2-2	CASSSQFTGELFF	TGTGCCAGCAGTTCACAGTTCACCGGGGAGCTGTTTTTT
NA	many	TRBV5-1	TRBJ1-1	CASSSGTANTEAFF	TGTGCCAGCAGTTCAGGGACGGCCAACACTGAAGCTTTCTTT
TRBD2	few	TRBV20-1	TRBJ2-3	CSASLGGRAADTQYF	TGCAGTGCTAGCTTAGGAGGGAGGGCCGCAGATACGCAGTATTTT
NA	NA	TRBV19	TRBJ2-1	CASSMGGQDEQFF	TGTGCCAGTAGTATGGGGGGGCAGGATGAGCAGTTCTTC
NA	many	TRBV12-3/TRBV12-4	TRBJ2-7	CASSINFSYEQYF	TGTGCCAGCAGCATTAACTTCTCCTACGAGCAGTACTTC
TRBD2	NA	TRBV20-1	TRBJ2-7	CSARGRGHGLYEQYF	TGCAGTGCTAGGGGGAGGGGCCATGGGTTGTACGAGCAGTACTTC
NA	NA	TRBV20-1	TRBJ2-7	CSAPGSVGPYEQYF	TGCAGTGCGCCGGGTAGCGTCGGTCCCTACGAGCAGTACTTC
NA	few	TRBV5-1	TRBJ2-5	CASSLESAGKTQYF	TGCGCCAGCAGCTTGGAGTCAGCCGGAAAGACCCAGTACTTC
NA	few	TRBV5-3	TRBJ2-6	CASATDPLYSGANVLTF	TGTGCCAGCGCGACGGACCCGTTGTACTCTGGGGCCAACGTCCTGACTTTC
TRBD1	few	TRBV5-1	TRBJ1-4	CASSTGQGYEKLFF	TGCGCCAGCAGCACGGGACAGGGATATGAAAAACTGTTTTTT
TRBD2	NA	TRBV9	TRBJ2-5	CASSPPLAGVETQYF	TGTGCCAGCAGCCCGCCCCTAGCGGGAGTAGAGACCCAGTACTTC
TRBD2	NA	TRBV2	TRBJ2-1	CASRVSGRLYNEQFF	TGTGCCAGCAGGGTTAGCGGGAGACTCTACAATGAGCAGTTCTTC
TRBD1	many	TRBV11-1	TRBJ2-2	CASSSRQGNTGELFF	TGTGCCAGCAGCTCTCGACAGGGGAACACCGGGGAGCTGTTTTTT
NA	once	TRBV6-1	TRBJ2-1	CASSPGTYSYNEQFF	TGTGCCAGCAGCCCCGGGACATACTCCTACAATGAGCAGTTCTTC
NA	NA	TRBV4-3	TRBJ2-5	CASSQGTVEGQETQYF	TGCGCCAGCAGCCAAGGCACAGTTGAGGGCCAAGAGACCCAGTACTTC
NA	few	TRBV6-5	TRBJ1-1	CASSYSTSGNTEAFF	TGTGCCAGCAGTTACTCGACGTCAGGGAACACTGAAGCTTTCTTT
TRBD2	NA	TRBV5-1	TRBJ2-1	CASSQSPSGGHYNEQFF	TGCGCCAGCAGCCAGAGTCCTAGCGGGGGGCACTACAATGAGCAGTTCTTC
TRBD2	NA	TRBV7-9	TRBJ2-7	CASSTTSSGSPYEQYF	TGTGCCAGCAGCACAACCTCTAGCGGGAGCCCCTACGAGCAGTACTTC
NA	many	TRBV13	TRBJ2-5	CASSPHTGEGETQYF	TGTGCCAGCAGCCCCCACACAGGGGAGGGAGAGACCCAGTACTTC
NA	few	TRBV10-1	TRBJ1-6	CASGGDFDSPLHF	TGCGCCAGCGGAGGGGATTTCGATTCACCCCTCCACTTT
NA	few	TRBV6-5	TRBJ2-1	CASSYRRSYNEQFF	TGTGCCAGCAGTTACAGGCGCTCCTACAATGAGCAGTTCTTC